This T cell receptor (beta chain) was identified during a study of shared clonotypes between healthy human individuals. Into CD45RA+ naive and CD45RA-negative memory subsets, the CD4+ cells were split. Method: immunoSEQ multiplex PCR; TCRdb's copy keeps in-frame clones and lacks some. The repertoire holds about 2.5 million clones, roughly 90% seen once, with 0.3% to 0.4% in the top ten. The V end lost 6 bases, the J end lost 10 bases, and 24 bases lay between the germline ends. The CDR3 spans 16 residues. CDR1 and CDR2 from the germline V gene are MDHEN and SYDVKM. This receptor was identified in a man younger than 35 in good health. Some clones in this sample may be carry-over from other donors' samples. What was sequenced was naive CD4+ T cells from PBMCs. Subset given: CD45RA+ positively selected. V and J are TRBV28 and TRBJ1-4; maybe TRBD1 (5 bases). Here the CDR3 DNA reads TGTGCCAGCAGCGCTCAAGGTTCAGGGCGGTCGGGAAAACTGTTTTTT. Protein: CASSAQGSGRSGKLFF.